The 29 T cell receptor beta chains below all came from one sample that was sequenced in a study of tumor and adjacent non-tumor tissue in lung cancer. No cell sorting was done before RNA was extracted from the tissue. More than 3 cm separated this lung sample from the edge of the tumor. The library came from three nested PCR rounds adapted from ARM-PCR protocols. TCRdb reprocessed the multiplex PCR reads via MiXCR and lists one record per CDR3 protein. The sample consists of 94,000 or so distinct CDR3 sequences, roughly three quarters of them appearing once. What was sequenced was distant non-tumor lung tissue. The receptors here all came from a woman in her forties or fifties with non-small cell lung cancer.

On this clonotype itself: Likely a read error: the CDR3 ends without its conserved phenylalanine or tryptophan. The chain combines TRBV6-2 or TRBV6-3 with TRBJ1-1; D gene uncertain. V lost 0 bases to trimming and J lost 0 bases, with 20 bases between them. Germline V lookup: CDR1 MNHEY, CDR2 SVGEGT. CDR3 size: 19 residues. CDR3 in DNA: TGTGCCAGCAGTTACTCCTTACTTAACCCGTTGAAGATGAACACTGAAGCTTTCCTT. Translating it yields CASSYSLLNPLKMNTEAFL.

J is TRBJ2-7 and V is TRBV6-5; 8 bases align to TRBD1. Per the germline V gene, CDR1 is MNHEY and CDR2 is SVGAGI. The trim removed 7 bases at V and 7 bases at J, leaving 15 bases unmatched. This CDR3 has 15 amino acids. CDR3 nucleotide sequence: TGTGCCAGCATCGCACTCGGCAGGGGGCATGGAGAGCAGTACTTC. This codes for CASIALGRGHGEQYF.

To note about this clonotype: A read error is likely, as this CDR3 ends without the conserved phenylalanine or tryptophan. The V and J genes are TRBV12-3 or TRBV12-4 and TRBJ2-1, with D perhaps matching TRBD1 (6 bases). The CDR3 runs to 15 residues. The germline V and J ends were trimmed by 7 bases and 5 bases, with 18 bases remaining between them. CDR3: CASMLKVGADNEQFL. In DNA form, the CDR3 reads TGTGCCAGCATGCTAAAAGTGGGGGCGGACAATGAGCAGTTCTTA.

Details on this clonotype: Its ends do not fully match the called genes, so a read error is possible. The chain joins TRBV11-1 to TRBJ2-5; 9 bases align to TRBD2. CDR1 is SGHAT and CDR2 is FQDESV in the germline V gene (reference sequence). The CDR3 spans 16 residues. In DNA form, the CDR3 reads TGTGCCACCAGCTTTCGCCTAGCGGGAATGGGAGAGACCCGGTACTTC. It specifies CATSFRLAGMGETRYF. The variable domain in full, completed from reference TRBV11-1 and TRBJ2-5, reads EAEVAQSPRYKITEKSQAVAFWCDPISGHATLYWYRQILGQGPELLVQFQDESVVDDSQLPKDRFSAERLKGVDSTLKIQPAELGDSAMYLCATSFRLAGMGETRYFGPGTRLLVL.

A remark on this clonotype: A junction boundary mismatches the germline segment, possibly from a read error. The chain employs TRBV28 and TRBJ1-5; weak D call: TRBD1 (5 bases). CDR3 length: 14 residues. Germline V gene sequence: CDR1 MDHEN, CDR2 SYDVKM. In DNA form, the CDR3 reads TGTTCCAGCAATCCCGGACAAGGCAATCAGCCCCAGGATTTT. Translating it yields CSSNPGQGNQPQDF. The whole variable domain, filled in from reference TRBV28 and TRBJ1-5, reads DVKVTQSSRYLVKRTGEKVFLECVQDMDHENMFWYRQDPGLGLRLIYFSYDVKMKEKGDIPEGYSVSREKKERFSLILESASTNQTSMYLCSSNPGQGNQPQDFGDGTRLSIL.

The table lists this clonotype with many counts. The V call is TRBV7-8, the J call TRBJ2-7, with D hard to call. The CDR3 loop spans 13 amino acids. V lost 0 bases to trimming and J lost 5 bases, with 8 bases between them. Germline-derived CDR1 and CDR2 are SGHVS and FQNEAQ. CDR3 nucleotide sequence: TGTGCCAGCAGCTTAGCAGGAAGGGACGAGCAGTACTTC. Protein: CASSLAGRDEQYF.

About this clonotype: One end of the junction is discordant with germline, which a read error may explain. The DNA of the CDR3 is TGTGCCAGCAGCATTATGGCAGGCCACAATGAGCAGTTCTTT. Protein sequence: CASSIMAGHNEQFF. The rearrangement uses TRBV14 and TRBJ2-1; D is unresolved. Per germline, CDR1 SGHDN and CDR2 FVKESK. The CDR3 totals 14 residues.

With respect to this clonotype: A read error may account for a junction end that differs from germline. The CDR3 coding sequence is TGTGCCAGCAGTCCATATACAGGGACGCTCTATGGCAACACCTTC. It translates to CASSPYTGTLYGNTF. The V call is TRBV12-3 or TRBV12-4, the J call TRBJ1-2, with a tentative D call TRBD1 (6 bases). CDR3 length equals 15 residues.

A remark on this clonotype: One end of the junction does not line up with germline, which may come from a read error. The J gene is TRBJ2-7, the V gene TRBV4-1, with TRBD2 matching over 12 bases. Per the germline V gene, CDR1 is MGHRA and CDR2 is YSYEKL. The CDR3 spans 14 residues. CDR3 amino acids: CASSPTSGSYEQFF. In DNA, the CDR3 is TGCGCCAGCAGCCCGACTAGCGGGAGTTACGAGCAGTTTTTC.

At least ten counts were recorded for this clonotype. A single base separates this from a much larger clone, so it may be a read error. V is TRBV6-5 and J is TRBJ2-7; TRBD1 aligns across 8 bases. The CDR3 runs 14 residues. The germline V gene encodes CDR1 MNHEY and CDR2 SVGAGI. Losses at the gene ends were 6 bases for V and 3 bases for J; bases not matched to a gene: 7. CDR3 nucleotide sequence: TGTGCCAGCAGCTTCGGGACAGGAGGCTACGAGCAGTACTTC. It codes for CASSFGTGGYEQYF.

About this clonotype itself: This could be a read error, since a much larger clone is one nucleotide away. The chain has TRBV28 and TRBJ1-1, with no clear D. Germline loops: CDR1 MDHEN, CDR2 SYDVKM. Trimming took off 5 bases at V and 4 bases at J, with 17 bases between the two ends. CDR3 length: 15 residues. Written as DNA, the CDR3 is TGTGCCAGCAGTATATCGGGCCCTAGGTCCACTGAAGCTTTCTTT. Translated: CASSISGPRSTEAFF.

A remark on this clonotype: A read error may account for a junction end that differs from germline. The J gene is TRBJ2-5, the V gene TRBV6-5; no clear D gene. Germline V CDR1 and CDR2: MNHEY, SVGAGI. The CDR3 is 13 amino acids. CDR3: CASSHPGQDTQYF. DNA of the CDR3: TGTGCTAGCAGCCACCCGGGCCAAGATACCCAGTACTTC.

On this clonotype itself: Its ends do not fully match the called genes, so a read error is possible. Written as DNA, the CDR3 is TGCACCAGCAGGCGGGACGCCGGCTCTGGTGCCAACGTCCTGACTTTC. Translated, it gives CTSRRDAGSGANVLTF. The chain has TRBV5-1 and TRBJ2-6; the D gene is possibly TRBD2 (6 bases). The length of the CDR3 is 16 residues. Germline CDR1 SGHRS, CDR2 YFSETQ.

The V and J genes are TRBV10-3 and TRBJ2-4; a weak D match, TRBD2 (6 bases). Germline CDR1 is ENHRY and CDR2 is SYGVKD. Trimming left V 2 bases short and J 9 bases short, with 17 bases between. The CDR3 runs to 15 residues. The CDR3 DNA reads TGTGCCATCAGTGAGGGGGGGTTAGCCGAAATCATTCAGTACTTC. Encoded protein: CAISEGGLAEIIQYF.

In regard to this clonotype: A read error may be the cause here, since a much bigger clone is one base away. The chain recombines TRBV20-1 with TRBJ2-1; TRBD2 matches 16 bases. Germline V gene sequence: CDR1 DFQATT, CDR2 SNEGSKA (reference sequence). The CDR3 has 20 amino acids. The V and J ends lost 7 bases and 9 bases, in that order; junction bases with no gene match: 24. The CDR3, as DNA: TGCAGTGTCCTTCCCGGGACTAGCGGGAGGGCTTATAACGCTCGTAGTGAGCAGTTCTTC. Protein: CSVLPGTSGRAYNARSEQFF.

This clonotype was counted a few times. The conserved final phenylalanine or tryptophan is absent from the CDR3, which likely points to a read error. The J gene is TRBJ2-1, the V gene TRBV6-2 or TRBV6-3; no clear D. With 4 bases removed from V and 2 bases from J, the gap between germline ends came to 6 bases. CDR3 size: 13 residues. CDR1 and CDR2 (germline): MNHEY, SVGEGT. The CDR3 DNA sequence: TGTGCCAGCAGTTTAGCTCCCTACAATGAGCAGTTCTTA. This translates into CASSLAPYNEQFL.

This clonotype was counted only a few times. The chain carries TRBV6-5 and TRBJ1-4; D is unresolved. V lost 9 bases to trimming and J lost 0 bases, with 11 bases between them. The CDR3 runs to 14 residues. Germline loops: CDR1 MNHEY, CDR2 SVGAGI. CDR3 DNA sequence: TGTGCCAGTAGACGCACTGCAACTAATGAAAAACTGTTTTTT. This codes for CASRRTATNEKLFF.

The rearrangement links TRBV20-1 to TRBJ2-1; no clear D gene. Trimming took 7 bases from V and 8 from J, leaving 18 bases between them. The germline gives CDR1 DFQATT, CDR2 SNEGSKA (reference sequence). The CDR3 contains 13 residues. In DNA, the CDR3 is TGCAGTGATAGTGTGGTTATGATAGATGAGCAGTTCTTC. Encoded protein: CSDSVVMIDEQFF.

A word on this clonotype: The junction departs from the called germline gene at one end, perhaps through a read error. This rearrangement joins TRBV29-1 to TRBJ2-7; 9 bases are a match to TRBD1. Per germline, CDR1 SQVTM and CDR2 ANQGSEA. This CDR3 has 13 amino acids. In DNA, the CDR3 is TGCAGCATTGAGGGGACAGGGTCATACGAGCAGTACTTC. Its protein product is CSIEGTGSYEQYF.

Details on this clonotype: The CDR3 does not close with the conserved phenylalanine or tryptophan, likely indicating a read error. This chain links TRBV9 with TRBJ2-7, with 10 bases matching TRBD2. Germline V gene lookup returns CDR1 SGDLS and CDR2 YYNGEE. CDR3 size: 15 residues. CDR3: CVSSARSGRSAEQYI. The DNA for the CDR3 is TGTGTCAGCAGCGCCCGTAGCGGGAGGTCTGCCGAGCAGTACATC.

V usage is TRBV6-6 and J usage is TRBJ2-3, with D tentatively TRBD1 or TRBD2 (5 bases each). V was clipped by 9 bases and J by 5 bases, with 18 bases between them. The CDR3 length is 14 residues. The germline gives CDR1 MNHNY, CDR2 SVGAGI (reference sequence). The CDR3 DNA follows: TGTGCCAGTAGCCCCAGGGAGAGTAGAGATACGCAGTATTTT. Translated, it gives CASSPRESRDTQYF.

This clonotype has more than one count but fewer than ten. This may be a read error, as it is one base from a much larger clone. J is TRBJ2-1 and V is TRBV10-3; D is ambiguous. Germline lookup yields CDR1 ENHRY and CDR2 SYGVKD. The CDR3 has 14 residues. The CDR3 loop reads CAATDSYGYNGQFF. The CDR3 DNA reads as TGTGCCGCAACAGACTCCTATGGCTACAATGGGCAGTTCTTC.

A note on this clonotype: No conserved phenylalanine or tryptophan is present at the end of the CDR3, so a read error is the likely explanation. The chain recombines TRBV6-5 with TRBJ1-1; D is perhaps TRBD1 (5 bases). CDR3 length: 13 residues. The germline V and J ends were trimmed by 6 bases and 11 bases, with 19 bases remaining between them. Per the germline V gene, CDR1 is MNHEY and CDR2 is SVGAGI. Here the CDR3 reads CASSTTSGSWAFL. The CDR3 DNA follows: TGTGCCAGCAGCACGACCTCAGGGTCGTGGGCTTTCCTC.

About this clonotype: The CDR3 end shows no conserved phenylalanine or tryptophan, and so a read error is likely. V is TRBV29-1 and J is TRBJ2-1; D is undetermined. The CDR3 consists of 15 residues. CDR1 and CDR2 from the germline V gene are SQVTM and ANQGSEA. Deletions cut 3 bases from V and 1 base from J, with 13 bases between. CDR3 sequence (DNA): TGCAGCGTTGATACCCCGGAGCGATCCTACAATGAGCAGTTCTTA. Its protein is CSVDTPERSYNEQFL.

Regarding this clonotype: An end of the junction does not agree with germline; a read error may underlie this. The rearrangement joins TRBV11-2 to TRBJ2-3, with D possibly being TRBD2 (5 bases). CDR1 and CDR2 from the germline V gene are SGHAT and FQNNGV. There are 13 residues in the CDR3. The CDR3 DNA follows: TGTGCCCGCAGCTTAGGGCCGGAGGATGCGCAGTATTTT. Its translation is CARSLGPEDAQYF.

Concerning this clonotype: At one of its ends the junction is not consistent with the germline gene, which may arise from a read error. The rearrangement uses TRBV5-4 and TRBJ2-1; TRBD2 matches at 13 bases. Germline V gene sequence: CDR1 SGHNT, CDR2 YYREEE (reference sequence). The CDR3 spans 16 residues. CDR3 amino acids: CVSSAGLAGASNEQFF. The CDR3 DNA sequence: TGTGTCAGCAGCGCCGGACTAGCGGGAGCGAGCAATGAGCAGTTCTTC. Together with reference TRBV5-4 and TRBJ2-1, the CDR3 gives the full variable domain: ETGVTQSPTHLIKTRGQQVTLRCSSQSGHNTVSWYQQALGQGPQFIFQYYREEENGRGNFPPRFSGLQFPNYSSELNVNALELDDSALYLCVSSAGLAGASNEQFFGPGTRLTVL.

Notes on this clonotype: A junction end diverges from the germline sequence, so it may reflect a read error. The chain recombines TRBV29-1 with TRBJ2-3; no clear D gene. CDR3 length: 11 residues. CDR1 is SQVTM, CDR2 ANQGSEA, per germline. CDR3 in DNA: TGCAACGTTATGCAAAGCGATACGCAGTATTTT. Translating it yields CNVMQSDTQYF.

About this clonotype itself: One end of the junction varies from germline; a read error may be responsible. The CDR3 DNA reads TGCAACGTTGAAGGTCGGGGGAGAGAGCAGTACTTC. It specifies CNVEGRGREQYF. This chain links TRBV29-1 with TRBJ2-7, with D perhaps TRBD2 (6 bases). Germline loops: CDR1 SQVTM, CDR2 ANQGSEA. The CDR3 has 12 amino acids.

Notes on this clonotype: A read error may account for a junction end that differs from germline. This chain uses TRBV10-1 with TRBJ2-3, with a tentative D call TRBD2 (6 bases). In germline, CDR1 is WNHNN, CDR2 SYGVQD (reference sequence). The length of the CDR3 is 14 residues. The CDR3 nucleotides are TGTGCCAGCACTGAGGCGGGGAACTCAGATACGCAGTATTTT. Its translation is CASTEAGNSDTQYF.